The next 5 T cell receptor beta chains were all read from a single sample in a study of regulatory T cells in long-lasting Graves disease. Time point described: newly diagnosed GD, antithyroid drugs for less than 3 months. Following extraction of RNA from PBMCs, that RNA was used to make the TCR library. Construction of TCR beta libraries relied on iRepertoire HTBI primers and on Arm-PCR targeting CDR3 regions. Via MiXCR, TCRdb re-called the multiplex PCR reads, giving one row per CDR3 protein. There are roughly 420,000 distinct CDR3 sequences in the sample; 12% to 15% occur only once, and roughly a sixth lies in the top ten. The same sample was also used in a study of T cells in Graves' hyperthyroidism and ophthalmopathy.

Sequencing was performed on peripheral blood mononuclear cells (PBMCs), taken at new diagnosis, from a patient treated with antithyroid drugs. The receptors originated from a woman in her fifties or sixties with Graves disease.

This clonotype was observed many times. The chain joins TRBV13 to TRBJ2-3; TRBD1 matches 8 bases. The junction had 12 bases not matched to a gene; V was cut back by 4 bases and J by 6 bases. The CDR3 spans 16 residues. The germline CDR1 and CDR2 sequences are PRHDT and FYEKMQ (reference sequence). The CDR3 loop reads CASSSPGGDYGDTQYF. The CDR3 DNA follows: TGTGCCAGCAGCTCCCCAGGGGGCGACTATGGGGATACGCAGTATTTT.

In its sample, this clonotype was seen a few times. The V gene is TRBV28, the J gene TRBJ1-6; TRBD1 matches 7 bases. The CDR3 contains 15 residues. CDR1 and CDR2 (germline): MDHEN, SYDVKM. V lost 0 bases, J lost 6 bases, and 2 bases stayed unmatched. CDR3 residues: CASSLWAGGNSPLHF. As DNA, the CDR3 is TGTGCCAGCAGTTTATGGGCAGGGGGTAATTCACCCCTCCACTTT.

The chain carries TRBV19 and TRBJ1-2; D is ambiguous. V lost 5 bases and J lost 8, with 15 bases in between. CDR3 length: 13 residues. Germline loops: CDR1 LNHDA, CDR2 SQIVND (reference sequence). The CDR3 sequence: CASSVTTKPGYTF. The CDR3 nucleotides read TGTGCCAGTAGTGTAACAACGAAACCGGGCTACACCTTC.

This clonotype has just a few counts. V usage is TRBV12-3 or TRBV12-4 and J usage is TRBJ2-2; 9 nucleotides match TRBD2. The CDR3 sequence is 15 residues long. Germline trimming cut 6 bases from V and 5 bases from J; bases unmatched to any gene: 7. CDR3 residues: CASSFSGSNTGELFF. In nucleotides, the CDR3 is TGTGCCAGCAGCTTTAGCGGGAGTAATACCGGGGAGCTGTTTTTT.

There are a few counts of this clonotype. The chain couples TRBV6-1 to TRBJ2-7, with D possibly called TRBD1 or TRBD2 (5 bases each). CDR3 length equals 14 residues. From germline, CDR1 is MNHNS and CDR2 SASEGT. The V and J ends lost 5 bases and 5 bases respectively, with 16 bases between them. The chain's CDR3 is CASSPGRNVHEQYF. CDR3 sequence (DNA): TGTGCCAGCAGTCCGGGACGGAACGTCCACGAGCAGTACTTC.